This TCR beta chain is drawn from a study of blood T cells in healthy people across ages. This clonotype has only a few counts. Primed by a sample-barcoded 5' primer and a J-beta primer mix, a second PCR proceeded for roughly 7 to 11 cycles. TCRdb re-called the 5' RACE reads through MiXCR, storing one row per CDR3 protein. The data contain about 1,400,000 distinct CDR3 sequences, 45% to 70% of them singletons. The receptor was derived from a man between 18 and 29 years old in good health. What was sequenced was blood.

The CDR3 loop reads CASSYSIGPSEQYF. In nucleotides, the CDR3 is TGTGCCAGCAGTTACTCGATCGGGCCCTCCGAGCAGTACTTC. V is TRBV6-5 and J is TRBJ2-7, with no clear D. The germline CDR1 and CDR2 sequences are MNHEY and SVGAGI. V gave up 0 bases and J gave up 6 bases, with 12 bases separating them. The CDR3 spans 14 residues.